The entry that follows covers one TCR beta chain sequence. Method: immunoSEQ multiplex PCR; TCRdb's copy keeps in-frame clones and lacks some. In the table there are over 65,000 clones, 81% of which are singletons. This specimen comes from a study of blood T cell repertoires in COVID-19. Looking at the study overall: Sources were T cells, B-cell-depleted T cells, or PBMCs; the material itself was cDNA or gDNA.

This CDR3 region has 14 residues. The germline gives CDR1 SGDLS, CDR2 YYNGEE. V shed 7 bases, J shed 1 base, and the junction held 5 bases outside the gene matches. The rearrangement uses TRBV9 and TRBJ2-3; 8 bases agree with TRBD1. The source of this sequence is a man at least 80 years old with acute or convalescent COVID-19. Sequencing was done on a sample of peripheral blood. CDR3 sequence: CASGYRGGTDTQYF. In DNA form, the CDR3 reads TGTGCCAGCGGCTACAGGGGGGGCACAGATACGCAGTATTTT.